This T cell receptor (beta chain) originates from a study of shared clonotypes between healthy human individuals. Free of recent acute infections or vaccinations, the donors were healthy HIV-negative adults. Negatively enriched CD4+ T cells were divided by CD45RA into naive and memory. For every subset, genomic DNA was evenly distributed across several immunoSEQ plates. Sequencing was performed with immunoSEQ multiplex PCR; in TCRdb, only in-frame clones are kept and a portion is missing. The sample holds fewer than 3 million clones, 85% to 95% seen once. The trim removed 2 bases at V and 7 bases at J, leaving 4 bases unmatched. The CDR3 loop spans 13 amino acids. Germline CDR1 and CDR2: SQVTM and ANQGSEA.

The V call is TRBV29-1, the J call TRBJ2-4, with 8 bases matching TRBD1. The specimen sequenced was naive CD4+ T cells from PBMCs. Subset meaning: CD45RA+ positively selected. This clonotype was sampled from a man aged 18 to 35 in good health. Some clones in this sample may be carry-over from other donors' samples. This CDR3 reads CSVERQGANIQYF. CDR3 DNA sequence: TGCAGCGTTGAAAGGCAGGGGGCGAACATTCAGTACTTC.